This T cell receptor beta chain is from a study of shared clonotypes between healthy human individuals. On the study more broadly: For every donor, three CD4 naive, three CD4 memory, two CD8 naive and one CD8 memory plates were used.

In regard to this clone: The antigen remains undetermined.

Genomic DNA (from each subset) was split evenly across several immunoSEQ plates. Assay: immunoSEQ multiplex PCR; the TCRdb copy retains only in-frame clones and omits some. The sample lists over a million clones; approximately 80% were seen once. The length of the CDR3 is 14 residues. CDR1 MRHNA and CDR2 SNTAGT come from the germline V gene. Between the trimmed V and J ends, which lost 5 bases and 0 bases, there was a span of 10 bases. Study conclusions and caveats: The small donor group covered limited genetic and exposure diversity. The study sampled only blood, and tissue repertoires likely differ.

Input material: memory CD4+ T cells from PBMCs. As to subset: CD45RA-negative fraction. The receptor was derived from a man between 18 and 29 years old in good health. Some clones in this sample may be carry-over from other donors' samples. The chain employs TRBV6-4 and TRBJ1-2; D is unclear. The CDR3 is CASSITAPNYGYTF. The CDR3 DNA follows: TGTGCCAGCAGTATCACAGCTCCTAACTATGGCTACACCTTC.